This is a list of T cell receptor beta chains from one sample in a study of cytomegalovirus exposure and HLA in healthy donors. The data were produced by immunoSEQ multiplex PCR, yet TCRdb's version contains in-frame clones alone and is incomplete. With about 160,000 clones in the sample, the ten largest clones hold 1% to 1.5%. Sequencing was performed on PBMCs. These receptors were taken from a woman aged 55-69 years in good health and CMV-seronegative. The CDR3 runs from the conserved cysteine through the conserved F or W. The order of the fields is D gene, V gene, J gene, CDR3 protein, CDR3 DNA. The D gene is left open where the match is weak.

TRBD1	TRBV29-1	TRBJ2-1	CSVNDRGKQFF	TGCAGCGTTAACGACAGGGGGAAGCAGTTCTTC
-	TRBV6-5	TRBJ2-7	CASMKRSGSSYEQYF	TGTGCCAGCATGAAGAGGTCCGGAAGCTCCTACGAGCAGTACTTC
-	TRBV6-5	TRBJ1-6	CASSYSGTYNSPLHF	TGTGCCAGCAGTTACTCGGGCACCTATAATTCACCCCTCCACTTT
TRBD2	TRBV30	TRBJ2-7	CAWSVQWSGRVGQYF	TGTGCCTGGAGTGTACAGTGGAGCGGGAGAGTCGGGCAGTACTTC
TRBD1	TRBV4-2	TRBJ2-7	CASSQEQGAEDYEQYF	TGTGCCAGCAGCCAAGAACAGGGGGCGGAAGACTACGAGCAGTACTTC
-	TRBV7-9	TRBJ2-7	CASSIRTYEQYF	TGTGCCAGCAGCATCCGTACCTACGAGCAGTACTTC
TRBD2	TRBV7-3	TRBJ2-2	CASSFGLAPTGELFF	TGTGCCAGCAGCTTTGGACTAGCGCCTACCGGGGAGCTGTTTTTT
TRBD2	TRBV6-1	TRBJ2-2	CAAGRAGTNTGELFF	TGTGCCGCTGGGAGGGCGGGAACGAACACCGGGGAGCTGTTTTTT
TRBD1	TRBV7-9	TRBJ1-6	CASSSTGQGSYSPLHF	TGTGCCAGCAGCTCAACCGGACAGGGAAGTTATTCACCCCTCCACTTT
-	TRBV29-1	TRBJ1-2	CSVVPRLYGYTF	TGCAGCGTTGTCCCCAGACTCTATGGCTACACCTTC
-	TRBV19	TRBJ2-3	CASSTPTDTQYF	TGTGCCAGTAGTACCCCTACAGATACGCAGTATTTT
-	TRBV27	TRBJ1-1	CASSSGWREAFF	TGTGCCAGCAGTTCAGGTTGGAGGGAGGCTTTCTTT
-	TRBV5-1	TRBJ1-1	CASSLGGHSPKDTEAFF	TGCGCCAGCAGCTTGGGTGGACACAGCCCGAAGGACACTGAAGCTTTCTTT
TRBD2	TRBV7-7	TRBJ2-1	CASSPSGIGDEQFF	TGTGCCAGCAGCCCTAGCGGGATCGGGGATGAGCAGTTCTTC
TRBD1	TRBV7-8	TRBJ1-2	CASSPTGYGYTF	TGTGCCAGCAGCCCGACAGGGTATGGCTACACCTTC
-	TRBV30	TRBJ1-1	CAWEGTGTEAFF	TGTGCCTGGGAGGGTACCGGGACTGAAGCTTTCTTT
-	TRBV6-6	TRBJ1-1	CASSSRVLRVNTEAFF	TGTGCCAGCAGTTCCCGGGTCCTTAGAGTGAACACTGAAGCTTTCTTT
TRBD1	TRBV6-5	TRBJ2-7	CASKVGTGVYEQYF	TGTGCCAGCAAAGTCGGGACAGGGGTTTACGAGCAGTACTTC
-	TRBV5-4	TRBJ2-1	CASTGVGRGYNEQFF	TGTGCCAGCACGGGCGTTGGGAGGGGGTACAATGAGCAGTTCTTC
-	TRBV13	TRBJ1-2	CASSLGGGYGYTF	TGTGCCAGCAGCTTAGGAGGGGGCTATGGCTACACCTTC
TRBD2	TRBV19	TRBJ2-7	CASRPRGRAGEQYF	TGTGCCAGTAGACCGAGAGGGAGGGCCGGGGAGCAGTACTTC
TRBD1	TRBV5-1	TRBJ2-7	CASSLVTDRAVEQYF	TGCGCCAGCAGCTTGGTGACGGACAGGGCGGTCGAGCAGTACTTC
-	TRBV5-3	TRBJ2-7	CARTGCEQYF	TGTGCCCGAACAGGGTGCGAGCAGTACTTC
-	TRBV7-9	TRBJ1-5	CASSRGREKPQHF	TGTGCCAGCAGCCGTGGTCGGGAGAAGCCCCAGCATTTT
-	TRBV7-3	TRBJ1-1	CASSLTSRVNTEAFF	TGTGCCAGCAGCTTAACGAGCAGGGTGAACACTGAAGCTTTCTTT
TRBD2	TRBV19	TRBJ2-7	CASSMTSGSIVYEQYF	TGTGCCAGTAGTATGACTAGCGGGAGTATTGTCTACGAGCAGTACTTC
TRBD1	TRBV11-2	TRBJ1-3	CASSLVQGAGNTIYF	TGTGCCAGCAGCTTAGTACAGGGGGCGGGAAACACCATATATTTT
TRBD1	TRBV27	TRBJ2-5	CATTRDRDQTQYF	TGTGCCACCACCCGGGACAGAGACCAGACCCAGTACTTC
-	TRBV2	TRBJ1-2	CASSAQGVDYGYTF	TGTGCCAGCAGTGCTCAGGGTGTAGACTATGGCTACACCTTC
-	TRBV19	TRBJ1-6	CASRLRDSPLHF	TGTGCCAGTAGACTCCGGGATTCACCCCTCCACTTT
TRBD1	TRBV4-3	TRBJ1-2	CASSRAGTGNYGYTF	TGCGCCAGCAGCCGAGCCGGGACAGGGAACTATGGCTACACCTTC
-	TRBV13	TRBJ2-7	CASSLDTTYEQYF	TGTGCCAGCAGCTTAGATACAACCTACGAGCAGTACTTC
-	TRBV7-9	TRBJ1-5	CASSSGNGPQHF	TGTGCCAGCAGTTCAGGTAATGGGCCCCAGCATTTT
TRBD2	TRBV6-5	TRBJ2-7	CASSYEAGGPNEQYF	TGTGCCAGCAGTTATGAGGCGGGGGGGCCCAACGAGCAGTACTTC
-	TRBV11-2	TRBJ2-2	CASSLGHGELFF	TGTGCCAGCAGCTTAGGGCACGGGGAGCTGTTTTTT
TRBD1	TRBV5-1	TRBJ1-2	CASSPRQGKGGYTF	TGCGCCAGCAGCCCGCGACAGGGGAAGGGAGGCTACACCTTC